This paragraph covers one TCR beta chain sequence. What it binds is not known. This entry is derived from a study of Tregs in tolerant kidney transplant recipients. Overall study results and limits: Changing PCR primers prevented nucleotide comparison between some patients' samples. The most relevant donor-specific Treg TCRbeta repertoire apparently came from expansion with activated donor B cells. Findings come from small patient numbers and require larger validation.

Unstimulated Tregs (CD4+CD25+CD127-) and CD4+CD25- non-Tregs were sorted from PBMCs. The protocol was immunoSEQ multiplex PCR, while the TCRdb copy is restricted to in-frame clones and leaves out a portion. In the table there are around 70,000 clones, around 90% of which are singletons. This CDR3 comprises 13 residues. J gave up 4 bases and V 7 bases, and 4 bases lay outside the gene matches. Germline loops: CDR1 SEHNR, CDR2 FQNEAQ (reference sequence). The TCR sequence derives from a human donor who received a combined kidney and bone marrow transplant. V and J are TRBV7-9 and TRBJ1-2, with 9 bases matching TRBD1. The sequenced sample was CD8+ T cells from blood, obtained before the transplant. The chain's CDR3 is CASKKTGGYGYTF. The CDR3 nucleotides are TGTGCCAGCAAAAAGACAGGGGGCTATGGCTACACCTTC.